This TCR beta chain was obtained from a study of Graves' ophthalmopathy and Graves' hyperthyroidism (dated by TCRdb to the late 2010s). In terms of the full investigation: Peripheral blood was collected at initial diagnosis, prior to any treatment. T-cell repertoires of thyroid tissue and blood were compared in several hyperthyroidism patients. To explore V-J signatures distinguishing ophthalmopathy from hyperthyroidism, a discovery set of around 100 patients (about 44 ophthalmopathy, 55 to 60 stable hyperthyroidism) was enrolled. To tell Graves' ophthalmopathy apart from Graves' hyperthyroidism, and to predict which patients would progress to ophthalmopathy, the study relied on TCR beta repertoire signatures. The independent validation cohort included 18 hyperthyroidism patients plus 17 patients who later progressed from hyperthyroidism to ophthalmopathy. In total, 135 blood samples were TCR-sequenced: 43 ophthalmopathy, under 85 hyperthyroidism and around 17 hyperthyroidism-to-ophthalmopathy patients. Once sampling was done, hyperthyroidism patients were given methimazole at a starting dose of 30 mg daily, while ophthalmopathy patients were given high-dose intravenous methylprednisolone.

In the germline V gene (reference sequence), CDR1 corresponds to DFQATT and CDR2 to SNEGSKA. From its cysteine to its phenylalanine, the CDR3 spans 14 amino acids. Only the CDR3 region is kept as DNA, spanning 42 bases read in frame from base 1. The junction shows trimming of 3 bases on V and 3 bases on J, plus 14 bases between the germline ends. Of note for this clonotype: Its antigen target is currently unknown. The input lacks base qualities; no much larger clone sits a single base away.

TCR beta CDR3 regions were amplified from RNA transcripts for repertoire sequencing. The first round of RT-PCR was done with HTBI primers and the Qiagen OneStep RT-PCR kit, and was followed by a second round of multiplex PCR, then size selection and purification. Libraries were sequenced on an Illumina HiSeq2000 using paired-end 100 bp reads. As for how the authors treated the data: SOAPnuke was used for read processing, and reads with adapters, uncalled bases, a mean Phred below 15, or no exact constant-primer or identifier match were discarded. High-quality paired reads were merged with COPE v1.2.5. Each unique nucleotide sequence was defined as a clonotype, and clonotypes were aligned to IMGT TRB V, D and J references with MiTCR v1.1. Analysis was restricted to V-J combinations with a frequency above 0.0001, which covered about 99% of repertoires. A TCR clonal expansion and chaos score per V-J combination was defined as the ratio of F50 clonal expansion to chaos observed in the TCRdist matrix. Welch's t-statistics and random forest were used to reduce features to about a dozen V-J combinations, which were fed into a naive Bayes classifier. The Morisita-Horn index was used to measure how similar the thyroid and blood repertoires were. TCRdb cleaned the public reads at Q25 with fastp, built clones with MiXCR and kept in-frame beta chains. One record per CDR3 amino acid sequence lists the most common genes and DNA. The V and J calls follow TCRdb's processing rather than the paper's. The sample table records about 740,000 distinct CDR3 sequences; roughly 41% of these occur just once. The biggest ten clones account for approximately 46% of the sample.

Ophthalmopathy patients were characterized by moderately to severely active disease, a Clinical Activity Score of at least 3, a NOSPECS grade of at least 4, and a disease duration under 3 months. Patients with other autoimmune diseases, uncontrolled infections, pregnancy or lactation were excluded. Clinical symptoms, serum thyroxine, TRAb, thyroid ultrasound and orbital computed tomography formed the basis of the diagnosis. Using Ficoll-Paque density gradient centrifugation, PBMCs were isolated from 9.5 to 10 ml of fresh peripheral blood. Total RNA was extracted using Trizol reagent, and RNA quality was checked on an Agilent 2100 Bioanalyzer. What the work shows at the level of the full study, not this receptor alone: Ophthalmopathy was separated from stable hyperthyroidism by the 13-signature model with roughly 87% sensitivity and around 81% specificity in cross-validation and with 80%/75% in the test set. Most expanded thyroid clonotypes with frequency above 0.001 were also detected in blood, suggesting blood repertoires may reflect the thyroid immune response. No statistical method was used to set the sample size in advance, and the investigators knew which group each participant was assigned to. In validation, the model predicted ophthalmopathy progression with about 71% sensitivity and about 73% specificity; more than ten predicted patients were CT-confirmed with GO in a median of approximately 6.5 months.

The chain is made from TRBV20-1 and TRBJ1-2; a tentative D call is TRBD1 (5 bases match). The TCR comes from an adult man with Graves' ophthalmopathy. The specimen sequenced was peripheral blood. Read as DNA, the sequence is TGCAGTGCTAGTAGTGGCGGGGGAGACTATGGCTACACCTTC. This yields the protein CSASSGGGDYGYTF.